This TCR beta chain was recovered during a study of cytomegalovirus exposure and HLA in healthy donors. The PCR had 60 Vbeta and 13 Jbeta primers. Assay used: immunoSEQ multiplex PCR; TCRdb lists only in-frame clones, some missing. This table holds approximately 150,000 clones, roughly 79% found once. Note on this clone: Its antigen is undetermined.

CDR1 and CDR2 (germline): SGHRS, YFSETQ. This CDR3 is 15 amino acids long. Trimming left V 0 bases short and J 3 bases short, with 13 bases between. General study results and limits: Later analysis associated a missense DCLRE1C variant with TCR beta V- and J-gene trimming. A previous analysis found most TCR beta V segments productive roughly 87% or roughly 30% of the time. Accurate predictions that matched the HLA-A and HLA-B alleles of most subjects were reportedly made from TCR beta sequences.

The sequenced material came from PBMCs. The receptor was derived from a woman aged 45-65 years in good health and CMV-seronegative. This chain links TRBV5-1 with TRBJ2-7; maybe TRBD2 (5 bases). For the CDR3, the DNA is TGCGCCAGCAGCTTGGAGGAGGCGACCTACTACGAGCAGTACTTC. Encoded protein: CASSLEEATYYEQYF.